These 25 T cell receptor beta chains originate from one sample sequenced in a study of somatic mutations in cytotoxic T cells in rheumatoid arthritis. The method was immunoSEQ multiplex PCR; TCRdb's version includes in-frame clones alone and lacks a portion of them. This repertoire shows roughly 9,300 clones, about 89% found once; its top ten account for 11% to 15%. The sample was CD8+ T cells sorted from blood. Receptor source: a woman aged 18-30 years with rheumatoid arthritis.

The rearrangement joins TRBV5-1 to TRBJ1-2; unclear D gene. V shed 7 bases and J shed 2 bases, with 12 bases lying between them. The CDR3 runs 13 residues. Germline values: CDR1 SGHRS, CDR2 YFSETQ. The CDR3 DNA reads TGCGCCAGCGCCGGGTCTCGAAACTATGGCTACACCTTC. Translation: CASAGSRNYGYTF.

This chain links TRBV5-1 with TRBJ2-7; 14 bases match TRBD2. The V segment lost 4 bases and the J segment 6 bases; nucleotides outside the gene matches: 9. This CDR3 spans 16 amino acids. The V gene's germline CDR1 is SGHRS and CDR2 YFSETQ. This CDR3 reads CASSPGLAGGLREQYF. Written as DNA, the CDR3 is TGCGCCAGCAGCCCCGGACTAGCGGGGGGACTACGCGAGCAGTACTTC.

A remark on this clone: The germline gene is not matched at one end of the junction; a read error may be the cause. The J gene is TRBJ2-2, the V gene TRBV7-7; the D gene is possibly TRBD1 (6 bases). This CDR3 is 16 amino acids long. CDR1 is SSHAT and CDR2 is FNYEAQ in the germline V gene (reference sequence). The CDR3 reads CASSAARTANTGELFF. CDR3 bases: TGTGCTAGCAGCGCAGCTCGGACAGCGAACACCGGGGAGCTGTTTTTT.

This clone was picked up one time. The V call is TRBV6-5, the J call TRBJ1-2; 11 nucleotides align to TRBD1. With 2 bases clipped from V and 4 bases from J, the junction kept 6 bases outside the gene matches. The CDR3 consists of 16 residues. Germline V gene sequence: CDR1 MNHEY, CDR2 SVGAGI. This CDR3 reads CASSYPKGTGGYGYTF. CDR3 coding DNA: TGTGCCAGCAGTTACCCTAAAGGGACAGGGGGCTATGGCTACACCTTC.

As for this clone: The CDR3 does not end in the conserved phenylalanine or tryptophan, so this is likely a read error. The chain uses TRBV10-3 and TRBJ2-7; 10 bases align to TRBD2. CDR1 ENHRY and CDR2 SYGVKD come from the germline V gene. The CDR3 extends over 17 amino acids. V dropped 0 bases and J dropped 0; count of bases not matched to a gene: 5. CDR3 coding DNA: TGTGCCATCAGTGAGTCGACCCCTAGCGGGGGCTCCTACGAGCAGTACCTC. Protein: CAISESTPSGGSYEQYL.

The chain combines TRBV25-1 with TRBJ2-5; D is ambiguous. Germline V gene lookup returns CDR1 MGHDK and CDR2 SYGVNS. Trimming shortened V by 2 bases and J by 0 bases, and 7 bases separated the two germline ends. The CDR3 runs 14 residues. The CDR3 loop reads CASSERGHQETQYF. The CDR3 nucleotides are TGTGCCAGCAGTGAACGTGGGCACCAAGAGACCCAGTACTTC.

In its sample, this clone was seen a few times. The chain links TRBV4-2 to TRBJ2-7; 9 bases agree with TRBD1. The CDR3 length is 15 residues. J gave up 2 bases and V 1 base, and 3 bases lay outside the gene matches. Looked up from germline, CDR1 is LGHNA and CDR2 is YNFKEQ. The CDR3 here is CASSQGTGDPYEQYF. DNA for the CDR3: TGTGCCAGCAGCCAAGGGACAGGGGACCCCTACGAGCAGTACTTC.

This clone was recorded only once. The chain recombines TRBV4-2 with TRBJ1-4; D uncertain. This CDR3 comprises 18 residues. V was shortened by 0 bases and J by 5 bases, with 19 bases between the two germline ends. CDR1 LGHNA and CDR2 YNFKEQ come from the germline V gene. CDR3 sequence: CASSQEANEDWLNEKLFF. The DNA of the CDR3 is TGTGCCAGCAGCCAAGAGGCGAATGAGGACTGGTTGAATGAAAAACTGTTTTTT.

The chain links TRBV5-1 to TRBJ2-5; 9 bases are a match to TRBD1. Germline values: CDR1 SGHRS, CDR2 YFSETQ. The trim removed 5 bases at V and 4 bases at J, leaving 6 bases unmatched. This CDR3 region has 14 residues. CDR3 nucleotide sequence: TGCGCCAGCAGGACAGGGGGGGGGACAGAGACCCAGTACTTC. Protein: CASRTGGGTETQYF.

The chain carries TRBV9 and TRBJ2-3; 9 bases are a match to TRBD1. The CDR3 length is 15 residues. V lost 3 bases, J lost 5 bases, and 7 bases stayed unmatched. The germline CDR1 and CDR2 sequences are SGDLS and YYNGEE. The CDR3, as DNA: TGTGCCAGCAGCGCCGGACAGGGGATGATAGATACGCAGTATTTT. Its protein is CASSAGQGMIDTQYF.

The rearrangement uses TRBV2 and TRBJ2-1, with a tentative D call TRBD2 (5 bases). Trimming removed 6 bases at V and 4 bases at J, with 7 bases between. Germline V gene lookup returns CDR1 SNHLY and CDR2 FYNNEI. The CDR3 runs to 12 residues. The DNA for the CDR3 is TGTGCCAGCAGGAGAGGGTACAATGAGCAGTTCTTC. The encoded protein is CASRRGYNEQFF.

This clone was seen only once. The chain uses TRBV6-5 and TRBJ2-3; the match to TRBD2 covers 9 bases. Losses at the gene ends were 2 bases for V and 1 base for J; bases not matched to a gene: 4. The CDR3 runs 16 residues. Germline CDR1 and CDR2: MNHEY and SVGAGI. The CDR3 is CASSYDRTSGTDTQYF. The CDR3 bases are TGTGCCAGCAGTTACGATCGGACTAGCGGCACAGATACGCAGTATTTT.

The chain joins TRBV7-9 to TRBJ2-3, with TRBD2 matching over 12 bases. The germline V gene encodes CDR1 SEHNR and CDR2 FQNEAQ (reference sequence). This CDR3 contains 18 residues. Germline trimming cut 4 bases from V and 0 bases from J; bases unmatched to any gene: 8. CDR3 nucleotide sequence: TGTGCCAGCAGCTCAACTAGCGGGAGGCCCTTTAGCACAGATACGCAGTATTTT. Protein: CASSSTSGRPFSTDTQYF.

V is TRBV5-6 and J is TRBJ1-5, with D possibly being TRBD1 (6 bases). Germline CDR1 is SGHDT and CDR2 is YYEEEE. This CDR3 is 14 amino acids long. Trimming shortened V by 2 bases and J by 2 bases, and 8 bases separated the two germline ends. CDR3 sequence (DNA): TGTGCCAGCAGCTTCAGGGGAGGCAATCAGCCCCAGCATTTT. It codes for CASSFRGGNQPQHF.

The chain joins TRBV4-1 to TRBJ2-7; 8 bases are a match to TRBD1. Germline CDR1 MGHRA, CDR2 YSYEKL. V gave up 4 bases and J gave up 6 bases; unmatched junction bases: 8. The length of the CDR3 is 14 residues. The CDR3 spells CASSLTSGGAEQYF. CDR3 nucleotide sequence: TGCGCCAGCAGCCTTACGTCAGGGGGCGCCGAGCAGTACTTC.

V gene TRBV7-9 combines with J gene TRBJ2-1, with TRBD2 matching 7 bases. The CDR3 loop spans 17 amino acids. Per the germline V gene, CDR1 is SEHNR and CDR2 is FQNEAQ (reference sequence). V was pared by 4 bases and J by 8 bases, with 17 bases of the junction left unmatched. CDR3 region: CASSSPIGGGGVDEQFF. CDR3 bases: TGTGCCAGCAGCTCCCCTATAGGTGGGGGAGGGGTGGATGAGCAGTTCTTC.

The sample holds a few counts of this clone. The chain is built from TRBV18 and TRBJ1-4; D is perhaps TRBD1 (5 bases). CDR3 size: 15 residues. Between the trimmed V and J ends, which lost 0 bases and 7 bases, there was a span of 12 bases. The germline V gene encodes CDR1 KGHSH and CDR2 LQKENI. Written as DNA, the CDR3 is TGTGCCAGCTCACCACCGGACTCGGGGGGTGAAAAACTGTTTTTT. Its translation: CASSPPDSGGEKLFF. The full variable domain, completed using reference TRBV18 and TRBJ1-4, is NAGVMQNPRHLVRRRGQEARLRCSPMKGHSHVYWYRQLPEEGLKFMVYLQKENIIDESGMPKERFSAEFPKEGPSILRIQQVVRGDSAAYFCASSPPDSGGEKLFFGSGTQLSVL.

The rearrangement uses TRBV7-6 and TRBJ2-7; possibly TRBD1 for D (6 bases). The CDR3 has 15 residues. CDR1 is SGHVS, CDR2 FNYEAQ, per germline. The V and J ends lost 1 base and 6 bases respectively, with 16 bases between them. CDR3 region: CASSLVGEGVGEQYF. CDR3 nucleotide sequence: TGTGCCAGCAGCTTAGTAGGCGAGGGGGTCGGCGAGCAGTACTTC.

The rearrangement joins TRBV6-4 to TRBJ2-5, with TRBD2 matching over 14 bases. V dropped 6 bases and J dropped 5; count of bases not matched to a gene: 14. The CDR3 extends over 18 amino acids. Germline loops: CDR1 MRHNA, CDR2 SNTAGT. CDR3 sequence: CASRELGLAGARGETQYF. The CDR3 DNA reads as TGTGCCAGCAGGGAACTGGGACTAGCGGGGGCGCGGGGGGAGACCCAGTACTTC.

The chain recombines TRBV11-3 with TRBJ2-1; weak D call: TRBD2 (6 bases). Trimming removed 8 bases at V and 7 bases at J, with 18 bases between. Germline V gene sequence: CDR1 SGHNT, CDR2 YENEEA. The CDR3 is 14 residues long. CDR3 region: CASGLGPGGNEQFF. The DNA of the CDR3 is TGTGCCAGCGGTCTAGGGCCTGGGGGGAATGAGCAGTTCTTC.

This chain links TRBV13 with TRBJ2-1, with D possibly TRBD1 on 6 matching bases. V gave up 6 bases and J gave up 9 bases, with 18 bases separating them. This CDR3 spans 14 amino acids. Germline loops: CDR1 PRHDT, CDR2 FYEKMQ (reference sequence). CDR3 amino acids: CASRVAAGVGEQFF. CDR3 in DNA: TGTGCCAGCAGGGTGGCGGCAGGGGTCGGTGAGCAGTTCTTC.

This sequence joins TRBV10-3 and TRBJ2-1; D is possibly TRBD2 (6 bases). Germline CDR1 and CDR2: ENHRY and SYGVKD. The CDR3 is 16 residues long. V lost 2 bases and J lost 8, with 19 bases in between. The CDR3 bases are TGTGCCATCAGTGAGCCCAATACGGGAGTCATTCATGAGCAGTTCTTC. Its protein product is CAISEPNTGVIHEQFF.

The CDR3 DNA sequence: TGTGCCAGCAGTAATGATTCAGGCGTAGCGGCTGACTACTCCTACGAGCAGTACTTC. It translates to CASSNDSGVAADYSYEQYF. The chain carries TRBV28 and TRBJ2-7, with D possibly TRBD2 on 6 matching bases. Germline CDR1 MDHEN, CDR2 SYDVKM. This CDR3 is built from 19 residues. V lost 5 bases, J lost 0 bases, and 26 bases lay in between.

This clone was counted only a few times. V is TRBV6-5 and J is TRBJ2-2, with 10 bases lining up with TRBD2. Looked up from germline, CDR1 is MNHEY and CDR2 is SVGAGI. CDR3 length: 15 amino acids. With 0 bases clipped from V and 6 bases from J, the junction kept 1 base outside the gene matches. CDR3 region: CASSYSAGGPGELFF. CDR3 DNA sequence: TGTGCCAGCAGTTACTCAGCGGGGGGGCCCGGGGAGCTGTTTTTT.

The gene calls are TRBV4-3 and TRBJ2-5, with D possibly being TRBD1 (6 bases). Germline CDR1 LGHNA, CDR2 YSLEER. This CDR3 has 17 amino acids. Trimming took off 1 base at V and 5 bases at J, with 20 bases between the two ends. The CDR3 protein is CASSQGARYAQGETQYF. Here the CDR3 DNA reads TGCGCCAGCAGCCAAGGCGCGCGGTACGCCCAGGGGGAGACCCAGTACTTC.